Reported below is one T cell receptor (beta chain). The antigen is undetermined. This specimen belongs to a study of CD8+CD57+ T cells in acquired aplastic anemia. Study details: Quantities of DNA derived from sorted CD4+ and CD8+ cells averaged roughly 3 ug. CD4+ reads averaged around 10 million in healthy donors.

Study results and caveats: Between the patient and control groups, CD8+ Simpson's diversity did not differ significantly.

The TCR beta profiling, which covered VDJ combination and CDR3 sequence, was carried out using genomic DNA as the template. From the reads, TCRdb called clonotypes with MiXCR, one entry per CDR3 protein. The table lists roughly 420,000 distinct CDR3 sequences, around 72% of them singletons. This receptor was obtained from a human donor in good health, serving as a control. Sequencing used sorted CD4+, CD8+, or CD8+CD57+ T cells (not recorded which) from PBMCs.

The DNA of the CDR3 is TGTGCCAGCAGCCGACCGGGACAGGCTTCCTCACCCCTCCACTTT. The encoded protein is CASSRPGQASSPLHF. This chain connects TRBV7-3 to TRBJ1-6; TRBD1 agrees at 8 bases. Trimming cost V 5 bases and J 10 bases; bases outside gene matches: 10. The germline CDR1 and CDR2 sequences are SGHTA and FQGTGA. The CDR3 length is 15 residues.